This T cell receptor beta chain appears in the sequencing data of a study of cytomegalovirus exposure and HLA in healthy donors. Overall study: There were just under 400 genotyped donors. Of these, 75% to 85% fell in the genetic ancestry cluster associated with self-reported Caucasian donors. Findings and caveats of the study: The authors reported that TCR beta sequences could predict HLA-A and HLA-B alleles. These predictions were accurate for most subjects in the first cohort. The study designated 164 TCR beta chains cytomegalovirus-associated.

The PCR employed 60 Vbeta primers together with 13 Jbeta primers. This table comes from immunoSEQ multiplex PCR, and its TCRdb copy is limited to in-frame clones, with some not included. The sample has about 260,000 clones; about 83% are singletons. Worth noting for this clone: Its antigen remains unidentified.

Sequenced sample: PBMCs. The source is a woman aged 40 to 49 in good health and CMV-seropositive.

The CDR3 sequence: CASSLPTGSTEAFF. In DNA form, the CDR3 reads TGTGCCAGCAGTCTCCCCACAGGGAGCACTGAAGCTTTCTTT. This chain connects TRBV28 to TRBJ1-1; TRBD1 is a possible D gene (6 bases). The CDR3 sequence is 14 residues long. V gave up 5 bases and J gave up 4 bases, with 14 bases separating them. Germline loops: CDR1 MDHEN, CDR2 SYDVKM.